This T cell receptor beta chain is drawn from a study of cytomegalovirus exposure and HLA in healthy donors. Vbeta (60) and Jbeta (13) primers were used in the PCR. Libraries were prepared by immunoSEQ multiplex PCR; TCRdb keeps only in-frame clonotypes and omits some of them. The sample comprises around 100,000 clones, roughly 80% of which are singletons, and 4% rests with the top ten. CDR1 and CDR2 (germline): KGHSH, LQKENI. V lost 6 bases and J lost 8; bases outside the gene matches: 14. The CDR3 has 17 amino acids. With regard to this clone: Antigen specificity is unknown.

Study-level points and caveats: Fewer N-insertions than the roughly 670-donor mean were reportedly shown by an Asian-associated ancestry cluster in a later analysis. Sequences of the TCR beta chain were said to predict the HLA-A and HLA-B alleles of most subjects accurately. The majority of TCR sequences were rare, yet some public TCRs appeared in many donors.

The receptor was isolated from a man aged 45-60 years in good health and CMV-seropositive. Source material: PBMCs. This chain uses TRBV18 with TRBJ1-3, with 12 positions matching TRBD1. In nucleotides, the CDR3 is TGTGCCAGCTCGCAATCTATTCCGGGACAGGGGGCAGACACCATATATTTT. It is translated as CASSQSIPGQGADTIYF.